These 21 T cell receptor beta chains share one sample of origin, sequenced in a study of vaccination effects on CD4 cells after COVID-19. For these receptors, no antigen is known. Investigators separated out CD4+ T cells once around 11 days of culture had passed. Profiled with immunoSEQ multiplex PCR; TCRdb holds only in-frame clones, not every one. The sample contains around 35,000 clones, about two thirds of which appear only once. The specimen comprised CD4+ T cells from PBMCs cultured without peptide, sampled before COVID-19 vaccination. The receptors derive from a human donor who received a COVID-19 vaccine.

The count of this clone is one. Written as DNA, the CDR3 is TGTGCCAGCAGCTTAAACTGGGCGAACACTGAAGCTTTCTTT. It specifies CASSLNWANTEAFF. The chain links TRBV7-8 to TRBJ1-1; D not resolved. Trimming removed 2 bases from V and 1 base from J, with 8 bases in between. This CDR3 is 14 amino acids long. Germline V gives CDR1 SGHVS, CDR2 FQNEAQ. The variable domain in full, completed from reference TRBV7-8 and TRBJ1-1, reads GAGVSQSPRYKVAKRGQDVALRCDPISGHVSLFWYQQALGQGPEFLTYFQNEAQLDKSGLPSDRFFAERPEGSVSTLKIQRTQQEDSAVYLCASSLNWANTEAFFGQGTRLTVV.

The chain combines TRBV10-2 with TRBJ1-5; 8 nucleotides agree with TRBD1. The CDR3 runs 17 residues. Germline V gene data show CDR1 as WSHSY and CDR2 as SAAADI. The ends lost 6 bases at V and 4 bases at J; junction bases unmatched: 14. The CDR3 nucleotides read TGCGCCAGCAGAGACGCGGCAGGGGGCTCGAGTAATCAGCCCCAGCATTTT. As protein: CASRDAAGGSSNQPQHF.

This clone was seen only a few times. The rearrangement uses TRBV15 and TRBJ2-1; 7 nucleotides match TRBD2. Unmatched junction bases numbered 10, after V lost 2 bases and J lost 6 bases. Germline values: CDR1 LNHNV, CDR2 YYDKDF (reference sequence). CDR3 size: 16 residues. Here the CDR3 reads CATSRPASGKGNEQFF. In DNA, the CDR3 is TGTGCCACCAGCAGACCGGCCAGCGGGAAGGGCAATGAGCAGTTCTTC.

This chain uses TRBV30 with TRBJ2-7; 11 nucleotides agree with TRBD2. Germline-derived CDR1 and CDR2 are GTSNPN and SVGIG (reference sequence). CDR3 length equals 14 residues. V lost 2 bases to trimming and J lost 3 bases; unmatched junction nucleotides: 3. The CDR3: CAWSQLAGVYEQYF. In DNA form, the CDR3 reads TGTGCCTGGAGTCAACTAGCGGGGGTCTACGAGCAGTACTTC.

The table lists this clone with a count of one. The CDR3, as DNA: TGTGCCAGCAGCTTAAATCAGGCAGGGAAAGAGACCCAGTACTTC. It specifies CASSLNQAGKETQYF. The chain employs TRBV7-7 and TRBJ2-5; a weak D match, TRBD1 (5 bases). This CDR3 has 15 residues. CDR1 is SSHAT, CDR2 FNYEAQ, per germline (reference sequence). The germline V and J ends were trimmed by 2 bases and 3 bases, with 13 bases remaining between them. Full variable domain (outside the CDR3, taken from reference TRBV7-7 and TRBJ2-5): GAGVSQSPRYKVTKRGQDVTLRCDPISSHATLYWYQQALGQGPEFLTYFNYEAQPDKSGLPSDRFSAERPEGSISTLTIQRTEQRDSAMYRCASSLNQAGKETQYFGPGTRLLVL.

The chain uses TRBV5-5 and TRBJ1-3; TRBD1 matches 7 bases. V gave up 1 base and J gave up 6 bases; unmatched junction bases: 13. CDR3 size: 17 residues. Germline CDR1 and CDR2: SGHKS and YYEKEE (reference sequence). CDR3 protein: CASSLTGAPGEPNTIYF. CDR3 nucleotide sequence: TGTGCCAGCAGCTTGACAGGGGCCCCAGGGGAACCAAACACCATATATTTT.

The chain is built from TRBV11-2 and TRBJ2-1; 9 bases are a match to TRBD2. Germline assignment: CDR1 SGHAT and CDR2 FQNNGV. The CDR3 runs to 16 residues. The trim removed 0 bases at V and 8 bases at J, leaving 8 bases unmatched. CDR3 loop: CASSLDPPIAGDEQFF. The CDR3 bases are TGTGCCAGCAGCTTAGATCCCCCAATAGCGGGAGATGAGCAGTTCTTC.

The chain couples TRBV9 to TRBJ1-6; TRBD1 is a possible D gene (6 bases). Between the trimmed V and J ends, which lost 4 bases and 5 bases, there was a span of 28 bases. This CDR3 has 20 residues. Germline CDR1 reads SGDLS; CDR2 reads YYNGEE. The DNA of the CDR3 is TGTGCCAGCAGCCCTCGTAGCGGAGGGGCGGGGGGCGCAGATAATTCACCCCTCCACTTT. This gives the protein CASSPRSGGAGGADNSPLHF. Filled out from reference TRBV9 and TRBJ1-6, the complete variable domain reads DSGVTQTPKHLITATGQRVTLRCSPRSGDLSVYWYQQSLDQGLQFLIQYYNGEERAKGNILERFSAQQFPDLHSELNLSSLELGDSALYFCASSPRSGGAGGADNSPLHFGNGTRLTVT.

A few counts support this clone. The CDR3 DNA reads TGTGCCACCAGCAGAGAGACTAGGCTAGCGGAGCAGTTCTTC. Residues: CATSRETRLAEQFF. The rearrangement links TRBV15 to TRBJ2-1; a weak D match, TRBD2 (6 bases). In germline, CDR1 is LNHNV, CDR2 YYDKDF (reference sequence). The CDR3 consists of 14 residues. Trimming took off 0 bases at V and 10 bases at J, with 13 bases between the two ends.

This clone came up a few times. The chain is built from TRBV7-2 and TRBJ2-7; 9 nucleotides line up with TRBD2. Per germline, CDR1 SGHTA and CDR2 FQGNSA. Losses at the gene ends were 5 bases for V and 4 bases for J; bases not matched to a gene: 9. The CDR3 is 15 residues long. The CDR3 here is CASSISTSGVYEQYF. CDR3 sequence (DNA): TGTGCCAGCAGCATCTCGACTAGCGGAGTTTACGAGCAGTACTTC.

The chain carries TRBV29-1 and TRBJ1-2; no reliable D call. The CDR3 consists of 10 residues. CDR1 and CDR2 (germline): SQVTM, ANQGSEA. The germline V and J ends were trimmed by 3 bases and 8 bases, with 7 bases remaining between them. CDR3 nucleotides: TGCAGCGTTGAGGAGCCGGGCTACACCTTC. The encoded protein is CSVEEPGYTF.

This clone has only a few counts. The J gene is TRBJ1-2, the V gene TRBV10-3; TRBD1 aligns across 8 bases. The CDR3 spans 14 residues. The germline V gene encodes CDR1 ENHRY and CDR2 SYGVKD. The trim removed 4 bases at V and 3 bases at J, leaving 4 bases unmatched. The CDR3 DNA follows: TGTGCCATCAGTGGACAGGGGCGGCACTATGGCTACACCTTC. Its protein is CAISGQGRHYGYTF.

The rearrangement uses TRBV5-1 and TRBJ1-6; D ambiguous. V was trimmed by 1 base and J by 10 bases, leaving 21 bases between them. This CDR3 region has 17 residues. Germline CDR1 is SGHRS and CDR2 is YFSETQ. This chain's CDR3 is CASSLTRLEALGSPLHF. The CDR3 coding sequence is TGCGCCAGCAGCTTGACAAGACTGGAGGCTCTGGGATCACCCCTCCACTTT.

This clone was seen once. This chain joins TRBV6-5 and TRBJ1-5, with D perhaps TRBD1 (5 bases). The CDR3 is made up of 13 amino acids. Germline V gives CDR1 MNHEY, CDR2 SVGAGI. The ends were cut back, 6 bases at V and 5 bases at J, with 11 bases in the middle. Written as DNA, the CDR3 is TGTGCCAGCAGAACCGGGGGGGATCAGCCCCAGCATTTT. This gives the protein CASRTGGDQPQHF.

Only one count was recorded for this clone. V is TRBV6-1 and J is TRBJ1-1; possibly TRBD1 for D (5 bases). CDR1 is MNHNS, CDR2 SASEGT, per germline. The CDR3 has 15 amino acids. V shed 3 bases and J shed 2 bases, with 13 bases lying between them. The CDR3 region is CASSEPAGVNTEAFF. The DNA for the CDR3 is TGTGCCAGCAGTGAGCCCGCGGGGGTCAACACTGAAGCTTTCTTT.

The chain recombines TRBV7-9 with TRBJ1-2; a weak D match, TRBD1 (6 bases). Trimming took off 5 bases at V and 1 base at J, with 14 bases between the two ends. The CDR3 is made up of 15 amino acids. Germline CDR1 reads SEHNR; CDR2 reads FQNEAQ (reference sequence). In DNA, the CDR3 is TGTGCCAGCAGCGGGGCACAGGGTAATAACTATGGCTACACCTTC. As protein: CASSGAQGNNYGYTF.

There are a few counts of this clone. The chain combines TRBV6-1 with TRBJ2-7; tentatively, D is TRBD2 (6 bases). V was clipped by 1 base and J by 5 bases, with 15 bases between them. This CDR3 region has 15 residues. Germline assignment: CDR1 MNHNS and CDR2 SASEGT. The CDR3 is CASSEVPGATDEQYF. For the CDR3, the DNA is TGTGCCAGCAGTGAAGTCCCGGGAGCAACCGACGAGCAGTACTTC.

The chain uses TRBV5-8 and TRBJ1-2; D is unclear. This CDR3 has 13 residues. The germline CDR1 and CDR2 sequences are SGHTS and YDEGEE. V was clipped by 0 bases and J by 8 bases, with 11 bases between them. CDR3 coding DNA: TGTGCCAGCAGCTTGGATGGGGAAGGAGGCTACACCTTC. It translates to CASSLDGEGGYTF.

Here the CDR3 reads CASSYYSHAGNTIYF. CDR3 nucleotides: TGTGCCAGCAGTTACTACAGCCACGCCGGAAACACCATATATTTT. This rearrangement joins TRBV6-5 to TRBJ1-3; D unclear. This CDR3 spans 15 amino acids. CDR1 and CDR2 from the germline V gene are MNHEY and SVGAGI. V gave up 1 base and J gave up 4 bases, with 11 bases separating them.

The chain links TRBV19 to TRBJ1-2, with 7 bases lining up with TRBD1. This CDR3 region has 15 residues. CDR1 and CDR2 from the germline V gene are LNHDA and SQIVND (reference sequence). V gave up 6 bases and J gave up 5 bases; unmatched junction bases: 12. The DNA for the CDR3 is TGTGCCAGTAGGGACTCCGACAGGGAGTGGTATGGCTACACCTTC. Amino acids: CASRDSDREWYGYTF. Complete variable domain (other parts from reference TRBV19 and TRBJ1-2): DGGITQSPKYLFRKEGQNVTLSCEQNLNHDAMYWYRQDPGQGLRLIYYSQIVNDFQKGDIAEGYSVSREKKESFPLTVTSAQKNPTAFYLCASRDSDREWYGYTFGSGTRLTVV.

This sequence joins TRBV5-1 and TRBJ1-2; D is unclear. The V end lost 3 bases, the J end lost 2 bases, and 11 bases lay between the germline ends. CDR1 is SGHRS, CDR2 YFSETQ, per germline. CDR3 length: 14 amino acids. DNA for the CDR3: TGCGCCAGCAGCTACGAGGACGGAAACTATGGCTACACCTTC. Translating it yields CASSYEDGNYGYTF.